Shown below are 24 T cell receptor beta chains from a single sample sequenced in a study of cytomegalovirus exposure and HLA in healthy donors. In the PCR, 60 Vbeta and 13 Jbeta primers were used. Clones were read by immunoSEQ multiplex PCR, and TCRdb kept only the in-frame ones, dropping some. The sample includes fewer than 250,000 clones, about four fifths of them seen just once. Sequenced sample: PBMCs. The receptors come from a man between 35 and 55 years old in good health and CMV-seropositive.

The chain uses TRBV4-3 and TRBJ1-5; possibly TRBD1 for D (5 bases). The germline V and J ends were trimmed by 1 base and 6 bases, with 10 bases remaining between them. CDR3 length: 14 residues. The germline CDR1 and CDR2 sequences are LGHNA and YSLEER. CDR3 sequence: CASSQGGGGQPQHF. The CDR3 nucleotides are TGCGCCAGCAGCCAAGGTGGGGGAGGTCAGCCCCAGCATTTT.

The V gene is TRBV4-2, the J gene TRBJ2-7, with TRBD2 matching over 9 bases. The germline CDR1 and CDR2 sequences are LGHNA and YNFKEQ. Trimming cost V 4 bases and J 3 bases; bases outside gene matches: 10. This CDR3 spans 16 amino acids. The CDR3 region has the DNA TGTGCCAGCAGCCGAAGACTAGCGGAGCACCTCTACGAGCAGTACTTC. Its translation is CASSRRLAEHLYEQYF.

This chain connects TRBV14 to TRBJ2-7, with a possible D match to TRBD1 (6 bases). The germline CDR1 and CDR2 sequences are SGHDN and FVKESK. The CDR3 is 13 residues long. V was trimmed by 1 base and J by 6 bases, leaving 10 bases between them. CDR3 protein: CASSQGPGVEQYF. CDR3 nucleotide sequence: TGTGCCAGCAGCCAAGGCCCAGGGGTCGAGCAGTACTTC.

This clone was detected only once. The chain employs TRBV7-6 and TRBJ2-3; 9 bases are a match to TRBD2. The CDR3 is 16 residues long. The V gene end was trimmed by 1 base and the J gene end by 2 bases; junction bases not matched to a gene: 4. Per germline, CDR1 SGHVS and CDR2 FNYEAQ. CDR3 nucleotide sequence: TGTGCCAGCAGCTTAGGTAGCGGGAGTCCCACAGATACGCAGTATTTT. It is translated as CASSLGSGSPTDTQYF.

The genes are TRBV4-2 and TRBJ1-1; the D is unclear. V was trimmed by 0 bases and J by 11 bases, leaving 10 bases between them. This CDR3 is built from 12 residues. From germline, CDR1 is LGHNA and CDR2 YNFKEQ. The CDR3 nucleotides are TGTGCCAGCAGCCAAGAGCGTGGGCGTGCTTTCTTT. It translates to CASSQERGRAFF.

This chain links TRBV7-2 with TRBJ2-7; D uncertain. Germline assignment: CDR1 SGHTA and CDR2 FQGNSA. The CDR3 loop spans 15 amino acids. Trimming took 1 base from V and 2 from J, leaving 12 bases between them. In DNA, the CDR3 is TGTGCCAGCAGCTTAGGCCGAGGAGAGACCTACGAGCAGTACTTC. This sequence encodes CASSLGRGETYEQYF.

Comments on this clone: In the same sample, other DNA sequences code for this CDR3. The J gene is TRBJ2-1, the V gene TRBV6-5; D is possibly TRBD2 (7 bases). The CDR3 runs 12 residues. The germline CDR1 and CDR2 sequences are MNHEY and SVGAGI. V was clipped by 5 bases and J by 10 bases, with 12 bases between them. Here the CDR3 reads CASSQQGGEQFF. CDR3 in DNA: TGTGCCAGCAGTCAACAGGGAGGGGAGCAGTTCTTC.

The genes are TRBV6-1 and TRBJ2-7, with D unclear. There are 14 residues in the CDR3. V lost 2 bases and J 3 bases, leaving 11 bases between the germline ends. Germline CDR1 reads MNHNS; CDR2 reads SASEGT. DNA of the CDR3: TGTGCCAGCAGTGAATTTCCTAGAATCTACGAGCAGTACTTC. Its translation: CASSEFPRIYEQYF.

This sequence joins TRBV6-4 and TRBJ2-7, with TRBD1 identical over 8 bases. The CDR3 has 15 amino acids. Trimming removed 9 bases from V and 3 bases from J; junction bases left unmatched: 13. Germline V lookup: CDR1 MRHNA, CDR2 SNTAGT. The CDR3, as DNA: TGTGCCAGAAGAACCCCGGGACAGGTGGACTACGAGCAGTACTTC. As protein: CARRTPGQVDYEQYF.

The V gene is TRBV2, the J gene TRBJ2-5; D not certain. The assigned J gene may be wrong: the sequence end matches TRBJ2-7 better. The CDR3 sequence is 12 residues long. In germline, CDR1 is SNHLY, CDR2 FYNNEI. The CDR3 protein is CASSALRNEQYF. The CDR3 DNA reads TGTGCCAGCAGTGCTCTGCGGAACGAGCAGTACTTC.

The chain links TRBV6-1 to TRBJ2-3; TRBD2 matches at 10 bases. J lost 6 bases, V lost 5 bases, and 8 bases had no gene match. Germline V gene data show CDR1 as MNHNS and CDR2 as SASEGT. The CDR3 contains 15 residues. For the CDR3, the DNA is TGTGCCAGCAGTCCCGGGACTAGCGAGTTTGATACGCAGTATTTT. Translation: CASSPGTSEFDTQYF.

The chain joins TRBV6-1 to TRBJ1-2; 7 nucleotides agree with TRBD1. Germline-derived CDR1 and CDR2 are MNHNS and SASEGT. The V gene end was trimmed by 7 bases and the J gene end by 1 base; junction bases not matched to a gene: 9. This CDR3 has 15 amino acids. The CDR3 loop reads CASTPGQLSNYGYTF. Here the CDR3 DNA reads TGTGCCAGCACTCCGGGACAGCTCAGTAACTATGGCTACACCTTC.

This chain links TRBV5-1 with TRBJ1-2; D not certain. V shed 2 bases and J shed 0 bases, with 11 bases lying between them. The CDR3 loop spans 15 amino acids. Germline lookup yields CDR1 SGHRS and CDR2 YFSETQ. The DNA of the CDR3 is TGCGCCAGCAGCTTATCGAGTCTTACTAACTATGGCTACACCTTC. Its protein is CASSLSSLTNYGYTF. Combining the CDR3 with reference TRBV5-1 and TRBJ1-2 gives the whole variable domain KAGVTQTPRYLIKTRGQQVTLSCSPISGHRSVSWYQQTPGQGLQFLFEYFSETQRNKGNFPGRFSGRQFSNSRSEMNVSTLELGDSALYLCASSLSSLTNYGYTFGSGTRLTVV.

This clone was seen only a few times. Compared with germline, one end of the junction differs, possibly owing to a read error. The V gene is TRBV5-4, the J gene TRBJ1-1, with 10 positions matching TRBD1. This CDR3 is 11 amino acids long. Per the germline V gene, CDR1 is SGHNT and CDR2 is YYREEE (reference sequence). CDR3 protein: CASSRGQGSLF. The CDR3 DNA is TGTGCCAGCAGCCGGGGACAGGGGTCGCTCTTT.

The J gene is TRBJ2-2, the V gene TRBV29-1; D call uncertain. Trimming took 8 bases from V and 6 from J, leaving 10 bases between them. This CDR3 comprises 11 residues. Per germline, CDR1 SQVTM and CDR2 ANQGSEA. DNA for the CDR3: TGCAGCAATTGGAGCGCCGGGGAGCTGTTTTTT. As protein: CSNWSAGELFF.

This clone was counted between two and nine times. The chain employs TRBV7-2 and TRBJ1-2; no clear D gene. CDR1 is SGHTA, CDR2 FQGNSA, per germline. The V and J ends lost 4 bases and 8 bases respectively, with 11 bases between them. The CDR3 spans 12 residues. CDR3 region: CASSSGWEGYTF. In nucleotides, the CDR3 is TGTGCCAGCAGCTCCGGATGGGAGGGCTACACCTTC.

The gene calls are TRBV9 and TRBJ2-7, with TRBD2 identical over 8 bases. The CDR3 is 17 amino acids. V was pared by 1 base and J by 2 bases, with 11 bases of the junction left unmatched. CDR1 and CDR2 (germline): SGDLS, YYNGEE. The CDR3 protein is CASSVTPGGLGTYEQYF. Written as DNA, the CDR3 is TGTGCCAGCAGCGTAACCCCGGGGGGGTTAGGAACCTACGAGCAGTACTTC.

This clone turned up a few times. V gene TRBV18 combines with J gene TRBJ1-4; 7 bases align to TRBD1. In germline, CDR1 is KGHSH, CDR2 LQKENI. This CDR3 has 15 residues. V was clipped by 3 bases and J by 8 bases; unmatched bases: 9. The CDR3: CASSPGWDSNEKLFF. As DNA, the CDR3 is TGTGCCAGCTCACCTGGGTGGGACAGTAACGAAAAACTGTTTTTT. The variable domain in full, completed from reference TRBV18 and TRBJ1-4, reads NAGVMQNPRHLVRRRGQEARLRCSPMKGHSHVYWYRQLPEEGLKFMVYLQKENIIDESGMPKERFSAEFPKEGPSILRIQQVVRGDSAAYFCASSPGWDSNEKLFFGSGTQLSVL.

The genes are TRBV6-5 and TRBJ2-3; D possibly corresponds to TRBD2 (6 bases). The V and J ends lost 6 bases and 2 bases respectively, with 12 bases between them. CDR3 length equals 14 residues. From germline, CDR1 is MNHEY and CDR2 SVGAGI. In DNA form, the CDR3 reads TGTGCCAGCAGCTCGGGACTCCTCACAGATACGCAGTATTTT. It yields the protein CASSSGLLTDTQYF.

CDR3 amino acids: CAWSPWDSLSYEQYF. CDR3 in DNA: TGTGCCTGGAGTCCGTGGGACAGTCTGTCCTACGAGCAGTACTTC. This sequence joins TRBV30 and TRBJ2-7; 7 positions agree with TRBD1. V shed 2 bases and J 1 base; nucleotides not matched to a gene: 8. Germline CDR1 and CDR2: GTSNPN and SVGIG (reference sequence). This CDR3 is 15 amino acids long.

The gene calls are TRBV7-3 and TRBJ2-2; D perhaps matches TRBD2 (6 bases). The V and J ends lost 3 bases and 1 base respectively, with 9 bases between them. CDR3 length: 15 amino acids. Germline CDR1 SGHTA, CDR2 FQGTGA. The CDR3 loop is CASSLRRENTGELFF. CDR3 DNA: TGTGCCAGCAGCTTGAGGCGGGAGAACACCGGGGAGCTGTTTTTT.

The rearrangement uses TRBV6-5 and TRBJ2-4; 9 positions match TRBD1. Germline-derived CDR1 and CDR2 are MNHEY and SVGAGI. The V gene end was trimmed by 4 bases and the J gene end by 6 bases; junction bases not matched to a gene: 7. This CDR3 has 15 residues. CDR3 region: CASSLTGGMGNIQYF. CDR3 DNA: TGTGCCAGCAGTTTGACAGGGGGGATGGGAAACATTCAGTACTTC.

This rearrangement joins TRBV27 to TRBJ2-1; D not certain. This CDR3 has 10 residues. Trimming took off 8 bases at V and 12 bases at J, with 11 bases between the two ends. Germline V gene data show CDR1 as MNHEY and CDR2 as SMNVEV (reference sequence). CDR3 loop: CASLLRGQFF. In DNA, the CDR3 is TGTGCCAGCCTCCTTCGAGGGCAGTTCTTC.

V gene TRBV7-2 combines with J gene TRBJ2-1; a possible D gene is TRBD2 (6 bases). Trimming left V 0 bases short and J 6 bases short, with 15 bases between. The CDR3 is made up of 16 amino acids. The germline V gene has CDR1 SGHTA and CDR2 FQGNSA. This CDR3 is CASSLAGPGLRNEQFF. The CDR3 DNA is TGTGCCAGCAGCTTAGCGGGACCGGGACTCCGCAATGAGCAGTTCTTC.